The present entry profiles one TCR beta chain with its context. Its antigen is unknown. The study ran its PCR with 60 Vbeta and 13 Jbeta primers. TCRdb keeps only in-frame clones here, not all; method: immunoSEQ multiplex PCR. The sample carries about 98,000 clones, around 80% recorded once. These data belong to a study of cytomegalovirus exposure and HLA in healthy donors. General study points: Cytomegalovirus status, reportedly, was diagnosed with high specificity and sensitivity by the classifier.

Germline V gene data show CDR1 as SGHVS and CDR2 as FNYEAQ. With 2 bases removed from V and 4 bases from J, the gap between germline ends came to 10 bases. The CDR3 is 14 amino acids. The chain uses TRBV7-6 and TRBJ2-3; D is perhaps TRBD2 (5 bases). This TCR was recovered from a man aged 35-49 years in good health and CMV-seronegative. The sample was PBMCs. CDR3 DNA sequence: TGTGCCAGCAGCTTACGGGGTGGGGCAGATACGCAGTATTTT. It specifies CASSLRGGADTQYF.